This T cell receptor beta chain was obtained from a study of cytomegalovirus exposure and HLA in healthy donors. Study summary: For the roughly 400 genotyped donors, 65% to 90% fell within the Caucasian-associated ancestry cluster.

Remarks on this clone: The antigen is unknown.

General observations from the study: The authors listed 150 to 200 TCR beta chains as cytomegalovirus-associated. HLA-A and HLA-B allele assignments for most subjects were reportedly predicted accurately using TCR beta sequences.

V lost 1 base, J lost 5 bases, and 14 bases lay in between. The germline gives CDR1 SGHVS, CDR2 FNYEAQ. The CDR3 loop spans 15 amino acids. Researchers ran the PCR with 60 Vbeta and 13 Jbeta primers. The method was immunoSEQ multiplex PCR; TCRdb's version includes in-frame clones alone and lacks a portion of them. The repertoire includes around 150,000 clones, approximately 79% of them detected once, and around 6.8% sits in the top ten. The sample consisted of PBMCs. The receptor was isolated from a man aged 35-49 years in good health and CMV-seropositive. The genes are TRBV7-6 and TRBJ1-1; D possibly corresponds to TRBD1 (6 bases). CDR3 DNA: TGTGCCAGCAGCTTAGACGCGCAGGGGTGGACTGAAGCTTTCTTT. This sequence encodes CASSLDAQGWTEAFF.